This is a list of T cell receptor beta chains from one sample in a study of human T cells and chemical hapten exposure. TCRdb itself ran the RACE reads through MiXCR, one entry per CDR3 protein. The table shows more than 85,000 distinct CDR3 sequences, with around 34% occurring only once. The sample consisted of whole blood, taken in connection with sensitization to the hapten diphenylcyclopropenone (DPC). These receptors all stem from a man between 40 and 49 years old with alopecia areata. Some clones in this sample may be carry-over from other donors' samples. Each CDR3 is given with its conserved first and last residue. A D gene is named only where the DNA matches it firmly. Not every row has a clone size; where given, it reads once, few, many or a size class.

TRBJ2-6,TRBV5-1,.,.,TGCGCCAGCAGCCCACCTCTCTCTGGGGCCAACGTCCTGACTTTC,CASSPPLSGANVLTF
TRBJ2-6,TRBV24-1,.,.,TGTGCCACCAGTGATCCAATGACTAGAGGGGGCTCTGGGGCCAACGTCCTGACTTTC,CATSDPMTRGGSGANVLTF
TRBJ2-1,TRBV12-3/TRBV12-4,few,TRBD2,TGTGCCAGCAGAGAAATAGCGGGAGCTGGCTACAATGAGCAGTTCTTC,CASREIAGAGYNEQFF
TRBJ2-7,TRBV15,.,.,TGTGCCACCAGCAGAGATCAAGGGCGCGAGCAGTACTTC,CATSRDQGREQYF
TRBJ1-6,TRBV29-1,.,.,TGCAGCGTTAAGGCCGGGGACACATATAATTCACCCCTCCACTTT,CSVKAGDTYNSPLHF
TRBJ1-2,TRBV6-5,few,TRBD1,TGTGCCAGCAGTCCCACGACAGGGATACACTATGGCTACACCTTC,CASSPTTGIHYGYTF
TRBJ1-4,TRBV7-9,few,TRBD1,TGTGCCAGCAGCTCCGGGACAGTAGATGAAAAACTGTTTTTT,CASSSGTVDEKLFF
TRBJ2-1,TRBV4-3,few,.,TGCGCCAGCAGCCAAGATATCGGGGGACGAGGGCAGTTCTTC,CASSQDIGGRGQFF
TRBJ2-3,TRBV13,few,.,TGTGCCAGCAGCCGACGGGGGGCCAGCCTAAGCACAGATACGCAGTATTTT,CASSRRGASLSTDTQYF
TRBJ1-5,TRBV7-2,few,.,TGTGCCAGCAGCTTAGGCCGTAATAGCAATCAGCCCCAGCATTTT,CASSLGRNSNQPQHF
TRBJ1-1,TRBV10-3,few,.,TGTGCCATCGCAGGACAGTCTATGAACACTGAAGCTTTCTTT,CAIAGQSMNTEAFF
TRBJ1-2,TRBV20-1,few,TRBD1,TGCAGTGCTAGTTTGGGACAGGGATCCGGCTACACCTTC,CSASLGQGSGYTF
TRBJ1-1,TRBV10-3,few,.,TGTGCCATCAGGAGGGAGGGGCGGAACACTGAAGCTTTCTTT,CAIRREGRNTEAFF
TRBJ2-1,TRBV18,few,TRBD1,TGTGCCAGCTCACCCAGACAGGGAAGCTCCTACAATGAGCAGTTCTTC,CASSPRQGSSYNEQFF
TRBJ1-4,TRBV4-2,few,.,TGTGCCAGCAGCAAAGTGGGGGCAACTAATGAAAAACTGTTTTTT,CASSKVGATNEKLFF
TRBJ1-5,TRBV20-1,.,.,TGCAGTGCTAGAGATCCTACAGGGAGTCAGCCCCAGCATTTT,CSARDPTGSQPQHF
TRBJ1-2,TRBV6-5,.,.,TGTGCCAGCAGTACACAGCAAGGCTACACCTTC,CASSTQQGYTF
TRBJ2-7,TRBV28,few,.,TGTGCCAGCAGTTTAGGACCGCGCTACGAGCAGTACTTC,CASSLGPRYEQYF